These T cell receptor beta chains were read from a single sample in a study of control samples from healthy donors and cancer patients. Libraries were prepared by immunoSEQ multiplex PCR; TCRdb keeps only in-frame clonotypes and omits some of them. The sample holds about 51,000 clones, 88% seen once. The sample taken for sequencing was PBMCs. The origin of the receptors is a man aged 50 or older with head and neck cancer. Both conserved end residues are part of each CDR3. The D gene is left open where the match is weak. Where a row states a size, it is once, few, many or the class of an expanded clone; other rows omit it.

CDR3 protein: CASSQQYSDTQYF
CDR3 DNA: TGTGCCAGCAGCCAACAGTATTCAGATACGCAGTATTTT
clone size: -
V gene: TRBV6-4
D gene: -
J gene: TRBJ2-3

CDR3 protein: CASSLLGLTDTQYF
CDR3 DNA: TGTGCCAGCAGCTTGTTGGGACTCACAGATACGCAGTATTTT
clone size: -
V gene: TRBV5-6
D gene: -
J gene: TRBJ2-3

CDR3 protein: CASSDRGPGYGYTF
CDR3 DNA: TGTGCCAGCAGTGATAGGGGGCCAGGCTATGGCTACACCTTC
clone size: -
V gene: TRBV2
D gene: TRBD1
J gene: TRBJ1-2

CDR3 protein: CASSLQGVYEQYF
CDR3 DNA: TGTGCCAGCAGCTTACAGGGTGTCTACGAGCAGTACTTC
clone size: -
V gene: TRBV7-2
D gene: -
J gene: TRBJ2-7

CDR3 protein: CASSYQTGNYEQYF
CDR3 DNA: TGTGCCAGCAGTTACCAAACAGGGAACTACGAGCAGTACTTC
clone size: once
V gene: TRBV6-5
D gene: -
J gene: TRBJ2-7

CDR3 protein: CASSFAQVNEQFF
CDR3 DNA: TGTGCCAGCAGCTTCGCACAGGTTAATGAGCAGTTCTTC
clone size: once
V gene: TRBV7-6
D gene: -
J gene: TRBJ2-1

CDR3 protein: CASSQGRAQETQYF
CDR3 DNA: TGCGCCAGCAGCCAAGGGAGGGCCCAAGAGACCCAGTACTTC
clone size: -
V gene: TRBV4-1
D gene: -
J gene: TRBJ2-5

CDR3 protein: CASSRSAVEETQYF
CDR3 DNA: TGTGCCAGCAGCAGATCGGCAGTAGAAGAGACCCAGTACTTC
clone size: -
V gene: TRBV9
D gene: -
J gene: TRBJ2-5

CDR3 protein: CASSPRGTSWGTDTQYF
CDR3 DNA: TGCGCCAGCAGCCCCCGGGGTACTAGCTGGGGCACAGATACGCAGTATTTT
clone size: -
V gene: TRBV4-1
D gene: -
J gene: TRBJ2-3

CDR3 protein: CASSPRSGLLHF
CDR3 DNA: TGTGCCAGCAGTCCCCGATCAGGGCTCCTCCACTTT
clone size: -
V gene: TRBV12-3/TRBV12-4
D gene: -
J gene: TRBJ1-6

CDR3 protein: CASSVDWLAGGNTGELFF
CDR3 DNA: TGTGCCAGCAGCGTAGATTGGTTAGCGGGGGGAAACACCGGGGAGCTGTTTTTT
clone size: few
V gene: TRBV9
D gene: TRBD2
J gene: TRBJ2-2

CDR3 protein: CASSSNPGGDSYEQYF
CDR3 DNA: TGTGCCAGCAGCTCCAACCCGGGGGGGGACTCCTACGAGCAGTACTTC
clone size: once
V gene: TRBV7-2
D gene: TRBD2
J gene: TRBJ2-7

CDR3 protein: CASSLLILGKTDTQYF
CDR3 DNA: TGTGCCAGCAGCTTGCTCATTTTGGGGAAAACAGATACGCAGTATTTT
clone size: -
V gene: TRBV5-4
D gene: -
J gene: TRBJ2-3

CDR3 protein: CASSQTSGGYTDTQYF
CDR3 DNA: TGTGCCAGCAGCCAGACTAGCGGGGGATACACAGATACGCAGTATTTT
clone size: -
V gene: TRBV4-2
D gene: TRBD2
J gene: TRBJ2-3

CDR3 protein: CASSLPQSGTGGLNQPQHF
CDR3 DNA: TGTGCCAGCAGTTTGCCTCAATCCGGGACAGGGGGCCTCAATCAGCCCCAGCATTTT
clone size: -
V gene: TRBV28
D gene: TRBD1
J gene: TRBJ1-5

CDR3 protein: CASSVGGGPSSPLHF
CDR3 DNA: TGTGCCAGCAGTGTGGGGGGTGGCCCTAGTTCACCCCTCCACTTT
clone size: -
V gene: TRBV2
D gene: -
J gene: TRBJ1-6

CDR3 protein: CASSHHVGVVKEKLFF
CDR3 DNA: TGTGCCAGCAGCCACCACGTGGGGGTGGTAAAGGAAAAACTGTTTTTT
clone size: -
V gene: TRBV3-1/TRBV3-2
D gene: -
J gene: TRBJ1-4

CDR3 protein: CAWAPGQGNTEAFF
CDR3 DNA: TGTGCCTGGGCTCCGGGACAGGGGAACACTGAAGCTTTCTTT
clone size: -
V gene: TRBV30
D gene: TRBD1
J gene: TRBJ1-1

CDR3 protein: CASSQVVGLSSGNTIYF
CDR3 DNA: TGCGCCAGCAGCCAAGTAGTGGGGCTGAGCTCTGGAAACACCATATATTTT
clone size: -
V gene: TRBV4-3
D gene: -
J gene: TRBJ1-3

CDR3 protein: CAWDRLAGGQETQYF
CDR3 DNA: TGTGCCTGGGATCGACTAGCGGGGGGCCAAGAGACCCAGTACTTC
clone size: -
V gene: TRBV30
D gene: TRBD2
J gene: TRBJ2-5

CDR3 protein: CAWGEGARSEAFF
CDR3 DNA: TGTGCCTGGGGAGAGGGGGCACGGTCTGAAGCTTTCTTT
clone size: -
V gene: TRBV30
D gene: TRBD1
J gene: TRBJ1-1

CDR3 protein: CASSLATTSVYNEQFF
CDR3 DNA: TGTGCCAGCAGCTTAGCGACAACTAGCGTATACAATGAGCAGTTCTTC
clone size: -
V gene: TRBV7-9
D gene: TRBD2
J gene: TRBJ2-1

CDR3 protein: CASSPLGGTDGYTF
CDR3 DNA: TGTGCCAGCAGCCCCCTCGGGGGCACGGATGGCTACACCTTC
clone size: -
V gene: TRBV3-1/TRBV3-2
D gene: -
J gene: TRBJ1-2

CDR3 protein: CASSMADSQSHEQYF
CDR3 DNA: TGTGCCAGTAGTATGGCGGACTCCCAAAGCCACGAGCAGTACTTC
clone size: -
V gene: TRBV19
D gene: -
J gene: TRBJ2-7

CDR3 protein: CASSIPSGNEAFF
CDR3 DNA: TGTGCCAGTAGTATCCCTTCGGGAAATGAAGCTTTCTTT
clone size: -
V gene: TRBV19
D gene: -
J gene: TRBJ1-1

CDR3 protein: CASSTGTGGNSPLHF
CDR3 DNA: TGCGCCAGCAGCACCGGGACAGGGGGAAATTCACCCCTCCACTTT
clone size: -
V gene: TRBV5-1
D gene: TRBD1
J gene: TRBJ1-6

CDR3 protein: CASRTRTANYGYTF
CDR3 DNA: TGTGCCAGCAGAACCCGGACGGCCAACTATGGCTACACCTTC
clone size: few
V gene: TRBV6-5
D gene: -
J gene: TRBJ1-2

CDR3 protein: CASSLGGGGTNTEAFF
CDR3 DNA: TGTGCCAGCAGCTTAGGGGGAGGGGGGACGAACACTGAAGCTTTCTTT
clone size: -
V gene: TRBV7-8
D gene: -
J gene: TRBJ1-1

CDR3 protein: CASRLTGREQYF
CDR3 DNA: TGTGCCAGCAGGCTCACGGGACGCGAGCAGTACTTC
clone size: -
V gene: TRBV25-1
D gene: -
J gene: TRBJ2-7